These 14 T cell receptor beta chains were sequenced from one sample in a study of blood T cell repertoires in COVID-19. TCRdb's copy holds only in-frame clones and misses some; the assay was immunoSEQ multiplex PCR. The sample has more than 200,000 clones; 70% to 90% are singletons. The sample taken for sequencing was peripheral blood. These receptors all come from a woman in her fifties or sixties with COVID-19, enrolled during active disease.

J is TRBJ2-1 and V is TRBV7-9, with 15 bases matching TRBD2. This CDR3 contains 14 residues. Trimming removed 5 bases from V and 15 bases from J; junction bases left unmatched: 8. The germline CDR1 and CDR2 sequences are SEHNR and FQNEAQ (reference sequence). The CDR3, as DNA: TGTGCCAGCAGCGCAGGACTAGCGGGAGGGATTCTGTTCTTC. Translating it yields CASSAGLAGGILFF.

This chain uses TRBV24-1 with TRBJ2-7; TRBD1 matches 8 bases. The CDR3 loop spans 18 amino acids. The junction had 11 bases not matched to a gene; V was cut back by 1 base and J by 1 base. Germline values: CDR1 KGHDR, CDR2 SFDVKD. The CDR3 sequence is CATSDLFPDREESYEQYF. CDR3 nucleotide sequence: TGTGCCACCAGTGATTTATTCCCGGACAGGGAGGAATCCTACGAGCAGTACTTC.

The chain links TRBV7-8 to TRBJ2-6; D unclear. Germline V gene data show CDR1 as SGHVS and CDR2 as FQNEAQ. This CDR3 region has 16 residues. Trimming stripped 2 bases from V and 4 bases from J, with 12 bases between. The CDR3 loop is CASSLTVPSGANVLTF. In DNA form, the CDR3 reads TGTGCCAGCAGCTTAACAGTCCCGTCAGGGGCCAACGTCCTGACTTTC. Variable domain in full (rest from reference TRBV7-8 and TRBJ2-6): GAGVSQSPRYKVAKRGQDVALRCDPISGHVSLFWYQQALGQGPEFLTYFQNEAQLDKSGLPSDRFFAERPEGSVSTLKIQRTQQEDSAVYLCASSLTVPSGANVLTFGAGSRLTVL.

CDR3 region: CATSDYRARTDTQYF. The CDR3 DNA follows: TGTGCCACCAGTGATTACAGGGCGAGGACAGATACGCAGTATTTT. The V gene is TRBV24-1, the J gene TRBJ2-3, with D possibly TRBD1 on 6 matching bases. Trimming took off 2 bases at V and 3 bases at J, with 11 bases between the two ends. Germline V gene data show CDR1 as KGHDR and CDR2 as SFDVKD. The CDR3 consists of 15 residues.

This sequence joins TRBV13 and TRBJ1-3; no clear D. The CDR3 is 16 amino acids. Germline V gene sequence: CDR1 PRHDT, CDR2 FYEKMQ (reference sequence). Trimming cost V 2 bases and J 0 bases, with 11 bases left between them. CDR3 nucleotides: TGTGCCAGCAGCTTATCCCCTGGCCTCTCTGGAAACACCATATATTTT. Its translation: CASSLSPGLSGNTIYF.

The rearrangement uses TRBV6-1 and TRBJ1-2; D perhaps matches TRBD1 (6 bases). The CDR3 covers 16 residues. Trimming stripped 0 bases from V and 2 bases from J, with 13 bases between. Germline lookup yields CDR1 MNHNS and CDR2 SASEGT. The CDR3 spells CASSEAGAGGNYGYTF. The CDR3 region has the DNA TGTGCCAGCAGTGAAGCGGGGGCGGGCGGGAACTATGGCTACACCTTC.

J is TRBJ2-7 and V is TRBV24-1; perhaps TRBD1 as D (6 bases). This CDR3 is 15 amino acids long. The germline CDR1 and CDR2 sequences are KGHDR and SFDVKD. V was pared by 7 bases and J by 3 bases, with 18 bases between. CDR3 amino acids: CATSVGQIGVYEQYF. DNA of the CDR3: TGTGCCACCAGCGTTGGACAGATCGGGGTCTACGAGCAGTACTTC.

This clone turned up a few times. The rearrangement links TRBV7-6 to TRBJ2-7; 10 nucleotides agree with TRBD1. With 1 base clipped from V and 4 bases from J, the junction kept 4 bases outside the gene matches. This CDR3 spans 15 amino acids. Germline CDR1 is SGHVS and CDR2 is FNYEAQ. CDR3 in amino acids: CASSLEDRGSYEQYF. Written as DNA, the CDR3 is TGTGCCAGCAGCTTAGAGGACAGGGGGTCGTACGAGCAGTACTTC. The full variable domain, completed using reference TRBV7-6 and TRBJ2-7, is GAGVSQSPRYKVTKRGQDVALRCDPISGHVSLYWYRQALGQGPEFLTYFNYEAQQDKSGLPNDRFSAERPEGSISTLTIQRTEQRDSAMYRCASSLEDRGSYEQYFGPGTRLTVT.

The V call is TRBV5-1, the J call TRBJ2-5; TRBD1 aligns across 7 bases. V shed 4 bases, J shed 0 bases, and the junction held 9 bases outside the gene matches. The germline V gene has CDR1 SGHRS and CDR2 YFSETQ. There are 16 residues in the CDR3. Here the CDR3 reads CASSPTGRVYQETQYF. CDR3 nucleotides: TGCGCCAGCAGCCCGACAGGGAGAGTGTACCAAGAGACCCAGTACTTC.

The gene calls are TRBV11-2 and TRBJ1-3; D not resolved. Trimming cost V 1 base and J 1 base, with 5 bases left between them. Looked up from germline, CDR1 is SGHAT and CDR2 is FQNNGV. The CDR3 is 14 residues long. This chain's CDR3 is CASSLGASGNTIYF. CDR3 DNA: TGTGCCAGCAGCTTAGGGGCGTCTGGAAACACCATATATTTT.

V usage is TRBV29-1 and J usage is TRBJ2-1, with 12 bases that match TRBD2. Trimming removed 4 bases from V and 2 bases from J; junction bases left unmatched: 12. The germline V gene has CDR1 SQVTM and CDR2 ANQGSEA. The CDR3 spans 18 residues. Here the CDR3 DNA reads TGCAGCGTTGTCTCTAGCGGGAGGGTCCGGGAGACCTACAATGAGCAGTTCTTC. Translation: CSVVSSGRVRETYNEQFF.

This sequence joins TRBV2 and TRBJ1-5, with 7 nucleotides matching TRBD1. Germline V gene data show CDR1 as SNHLY and CDR2 as FYNNEI. The CDR3 contains 17 residues. Unmatched junction bases numbered 14, after V lost 7 bases and J lost 2 bases. The CDR3 DNA reads TGTGCCAGCAAGCCCGGACAGGAACCCTTTCGCAATCAGCCCCAGCATTTT. Encoded protein: CASKPGQEPFRNQPQHF.

This chain connects TRBV7-6 to TRBJ2-1; TRBD2 matches at 8 bases. From germline, CDR1 is SGHVS and CDR2 FNYEAQ. This CDR3 is 20 amino acids long. After removal of 5 bases from V and 0 bases from J, the junction contained 18 bases not matched to a gene. The CDR3 DNA follows: TGTGCCAGCAGCCCGAGGGGAGCGGGAGATGTGGGGCCCTCCTACAATGAGCAGTTCTTC. Protein sequence: CASSPRGAGDVGPSYNEQFF.

The CDR3 loop reads CASRIRDSGETQYF. The CDR3 DNA is TGTGCCAGCAGAATCCGGGACAGTGGAGAGACCCAGTACTTC. V usage is TRBV2 and J usage is TRBJ2-5, with 7 bases matching TRBD1. Unmatched junction bases numbered 8, after V lost 6 bases and J lost 4 bases. The CDR3 extends over 14 amino acids. Germline loops: CDR1 SNHLY, CDR2 FYNNEI.